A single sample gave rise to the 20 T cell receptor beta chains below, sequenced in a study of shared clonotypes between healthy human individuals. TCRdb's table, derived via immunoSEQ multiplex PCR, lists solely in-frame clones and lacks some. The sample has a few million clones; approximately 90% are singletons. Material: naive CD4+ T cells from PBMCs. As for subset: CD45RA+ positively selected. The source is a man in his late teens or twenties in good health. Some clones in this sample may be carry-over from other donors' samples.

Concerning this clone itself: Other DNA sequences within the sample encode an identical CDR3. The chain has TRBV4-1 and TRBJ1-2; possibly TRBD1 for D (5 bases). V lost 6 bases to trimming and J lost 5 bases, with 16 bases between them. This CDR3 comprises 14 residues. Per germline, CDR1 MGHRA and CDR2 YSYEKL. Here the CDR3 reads CASRRQGGEYGYTF. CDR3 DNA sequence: TGCGCCAGCAGACGGCAGGGAGGGGAGTATGGCTACACCTTC.

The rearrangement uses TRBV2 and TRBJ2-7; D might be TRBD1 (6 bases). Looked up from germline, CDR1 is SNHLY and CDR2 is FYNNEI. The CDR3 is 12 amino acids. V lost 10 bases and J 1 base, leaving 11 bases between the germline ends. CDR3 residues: CATTGLSYEQYF. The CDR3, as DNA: TGTGCCACCACAGGGCTTTCCTACGAGCAGTACTTC.

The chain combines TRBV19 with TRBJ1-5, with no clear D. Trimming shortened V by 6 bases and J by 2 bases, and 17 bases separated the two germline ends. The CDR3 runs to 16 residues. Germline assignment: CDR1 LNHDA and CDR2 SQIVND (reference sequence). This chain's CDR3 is CASSAPGGWGNQPQHF. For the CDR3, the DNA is TGTGCCAGTAGCGCCCCCGGAGGTTGGGGCAATCAGCCCCAGCATTTT. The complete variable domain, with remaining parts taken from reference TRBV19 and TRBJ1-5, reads DGGITQSPKYLFRKEGQNVTLSCEQNLNHDAMYWYRQDPGQGLRLIYYSQIVNDFQKGDIAEGYSVSREKKESFPLTVTSAQKNPTAFYLCASSAPGGWGNQPQHFGDGTRLSIL.

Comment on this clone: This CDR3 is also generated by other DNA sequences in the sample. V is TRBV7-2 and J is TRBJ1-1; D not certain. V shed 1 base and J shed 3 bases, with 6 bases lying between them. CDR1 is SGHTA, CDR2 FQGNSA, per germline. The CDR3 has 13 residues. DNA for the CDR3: TGTGCCAGCAGCTTAGTTGGGGACACTGAAGCTTTCTTT. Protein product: CASSLVGDTEAFF.

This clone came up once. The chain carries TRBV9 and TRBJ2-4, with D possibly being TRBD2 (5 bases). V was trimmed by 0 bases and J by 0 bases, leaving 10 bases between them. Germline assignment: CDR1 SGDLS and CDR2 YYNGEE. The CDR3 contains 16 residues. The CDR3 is CASSVGETLAKNIQYF. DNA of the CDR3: TGTGCCAGCAGCGTAGGGGAGACTTTAGCCAAAAACATTCAGTACTTC.

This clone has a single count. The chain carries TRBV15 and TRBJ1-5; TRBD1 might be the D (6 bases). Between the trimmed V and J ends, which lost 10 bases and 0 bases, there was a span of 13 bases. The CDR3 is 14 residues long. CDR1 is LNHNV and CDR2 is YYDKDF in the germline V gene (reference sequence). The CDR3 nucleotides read TGTGCCAGCCGGGGGGCGTATAGCAATCAGCCCCAGCATTTT. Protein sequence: CASRGAYSNQPQHF.

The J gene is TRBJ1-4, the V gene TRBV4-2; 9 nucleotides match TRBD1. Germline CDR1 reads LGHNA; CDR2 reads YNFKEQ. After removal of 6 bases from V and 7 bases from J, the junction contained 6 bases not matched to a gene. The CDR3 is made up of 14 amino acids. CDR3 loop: CASSSDRGGEKLFF. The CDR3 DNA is TGTGCCAGCAGTTCTGACAGGGGGGGTGAAAAACTGTTTTTT.

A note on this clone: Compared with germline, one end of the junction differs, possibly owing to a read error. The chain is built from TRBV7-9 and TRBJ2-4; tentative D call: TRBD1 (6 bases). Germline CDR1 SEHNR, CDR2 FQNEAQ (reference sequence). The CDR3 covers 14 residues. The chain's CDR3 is CASSLAGAWDIQYF. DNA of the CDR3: TGTGCCAGCAGCCTAGCAGGGGCTTGGGATATTCAGTACTTC.

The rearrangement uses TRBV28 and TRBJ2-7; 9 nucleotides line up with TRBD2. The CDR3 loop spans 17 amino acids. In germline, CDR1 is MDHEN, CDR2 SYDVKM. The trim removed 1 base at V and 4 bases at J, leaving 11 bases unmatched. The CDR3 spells CASSLLLGGLAGYEQYF. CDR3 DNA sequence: TGTGCCAGCAGTTTATTATTGGGGGGGCTAGCGGGATACGAGCAGTACTTC.

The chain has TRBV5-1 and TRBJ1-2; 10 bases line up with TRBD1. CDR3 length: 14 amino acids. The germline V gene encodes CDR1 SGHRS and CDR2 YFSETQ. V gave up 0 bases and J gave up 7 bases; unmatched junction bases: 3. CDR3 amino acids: CASSLEGQGFGYTF. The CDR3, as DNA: TGCGCCAGCAGCTTGGAGGGACAGGGGTTTGGCTACACCTTC.

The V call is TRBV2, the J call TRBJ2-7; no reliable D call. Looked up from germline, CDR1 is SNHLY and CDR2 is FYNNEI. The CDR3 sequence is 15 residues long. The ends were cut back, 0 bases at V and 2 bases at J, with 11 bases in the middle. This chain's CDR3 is CASSEALNRPYEQYF. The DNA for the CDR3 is TGTGCCAGCAGTGAAGCTCTTAACCGACCCTACGAGCAGTACTTC.

The CDR3 DNA reads as TGTGCCAGCTCACCAATCCTAGCGGGAGCTAACGGGGAGCTGTTTTTT. Its translation: CASSPILAGANGELFF. V is TRBV18 and J is TRBJ2-2, with 10 bases identical to TRBD2. The trim removed 2 bases at V and 7 bases at J, leaving 7 bases unmatched. Per the germline V gene, CDR1 is KGHSH and CDR2 is LQKENI. CDR3 length: 16 amino acids.

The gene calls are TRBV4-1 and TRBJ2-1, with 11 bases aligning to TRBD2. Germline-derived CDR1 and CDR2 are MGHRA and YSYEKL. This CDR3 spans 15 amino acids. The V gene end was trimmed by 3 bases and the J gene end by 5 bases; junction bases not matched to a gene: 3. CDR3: CASSQTSGNHNEQFF. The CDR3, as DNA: TGCGCCAGCAGCCAGACTAGCGGGAACCACAATGAGCAGTTCTTC.

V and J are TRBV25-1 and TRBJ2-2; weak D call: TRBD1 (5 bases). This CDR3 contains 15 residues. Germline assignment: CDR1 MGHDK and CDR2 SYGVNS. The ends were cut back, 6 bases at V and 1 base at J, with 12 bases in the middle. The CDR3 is CASSGSGQNTGELFF. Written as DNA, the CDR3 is TGTGCCAGCAGCGGTTCCGGACAGAACACCGGGGAGCTGTTTTTT.

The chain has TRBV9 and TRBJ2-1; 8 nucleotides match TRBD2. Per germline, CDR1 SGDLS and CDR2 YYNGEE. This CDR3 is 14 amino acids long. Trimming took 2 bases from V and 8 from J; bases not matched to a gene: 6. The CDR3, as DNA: TGTGCCAGCAGCGTTAGCGGGATACGACATGAGCAGTTCTTC. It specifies CASSVSGIRHEQFF.

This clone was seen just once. CDR3 sequence (DNA): TGTGCCAGCTCACCAGACGGACACTATGGCTACACCTTC. Protein sequence: CASSPDGHYGYTF. The gene calls are TRBV18 and TRBJ1-2; no clear D. Trimming took off 2 bases at V and 3 bases at J, with 7 bases between the two ends. The CDR3 consists of 13 residues. Germline V gene data show CDR1 as KGHSH and CDR2 as LQKENI.

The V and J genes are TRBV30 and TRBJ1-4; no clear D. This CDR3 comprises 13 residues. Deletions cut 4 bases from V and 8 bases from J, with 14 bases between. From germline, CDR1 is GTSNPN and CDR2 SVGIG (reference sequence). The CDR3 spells CAWKKGIEEKLFF. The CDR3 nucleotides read TGTGCCTGGAAGAAGGGAATAGAAGAAAAACTGTTTTTT.

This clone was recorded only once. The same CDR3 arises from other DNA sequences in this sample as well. The CDR3 region has the DNA TGTGCCAGCAGCTTCAACACCTACGAGCAGTACTTC. Protein: CASSFNTYEQYF. V is TRBV11-2 and J is TRBJ2-7; D ambiguous. Germline CDR1 is SGHAT and CDR2 is FQNNGV. This CDR3 comprises 12 residues. Trimming took 3 bases from V and 2 from J, leaving 5 bases between them. Supplemented by reference TRBV11-2 and TRBJ2-7, the full variable domain reads EAGVAQSPRYKIIEKRQSVAFWCNPISGHATLYWYQQILGQGPKLLIQFQNNGVVDDSQLPKDRFSAERLKGVDSTLKIQPAKLEDSAVYLCASSFNTYEQYFGPGTRLTVT.

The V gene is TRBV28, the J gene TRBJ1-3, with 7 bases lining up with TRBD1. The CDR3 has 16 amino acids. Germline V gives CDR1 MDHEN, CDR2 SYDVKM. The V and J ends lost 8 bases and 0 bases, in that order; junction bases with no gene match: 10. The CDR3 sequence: CASLSGGMSSGNTIYF. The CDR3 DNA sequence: TGTGCCAGCCTCTCAGGGGGGATGAGCTCTGGAAACACCATATATTTT.

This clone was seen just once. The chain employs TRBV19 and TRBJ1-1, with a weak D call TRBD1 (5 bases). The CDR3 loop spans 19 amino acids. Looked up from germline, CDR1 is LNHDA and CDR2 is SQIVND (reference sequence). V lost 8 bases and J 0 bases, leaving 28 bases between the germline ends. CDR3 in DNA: TGTGCCAGTCCCATCACCGCGGGGCGCCCTGCCCCCATGAACACTGAAGCTTTCTTT. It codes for CASPITAGRPAPMNTEAFF.